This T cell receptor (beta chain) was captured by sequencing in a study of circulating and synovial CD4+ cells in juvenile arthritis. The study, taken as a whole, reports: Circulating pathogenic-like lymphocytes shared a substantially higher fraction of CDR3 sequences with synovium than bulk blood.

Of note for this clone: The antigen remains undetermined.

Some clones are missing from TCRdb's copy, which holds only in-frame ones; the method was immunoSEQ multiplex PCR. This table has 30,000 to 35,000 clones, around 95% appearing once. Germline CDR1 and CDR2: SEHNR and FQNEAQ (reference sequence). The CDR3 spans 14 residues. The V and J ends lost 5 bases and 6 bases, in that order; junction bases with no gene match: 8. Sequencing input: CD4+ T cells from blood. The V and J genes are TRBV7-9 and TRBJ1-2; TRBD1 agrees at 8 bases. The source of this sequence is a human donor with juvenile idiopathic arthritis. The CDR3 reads CASSQGQERNGYTF. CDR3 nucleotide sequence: TGTGCCAGCAGCCAGGGACAGGAGAGGAATGGCTACACCTTC.